The following is a TCR beta chain sequence with its context. Its target is unknown. This sample was included in a study of STAT3 mutations in large granular lymphocyte leukemia. Germline loops: CDR1 LGHNA, CDR2 YSLEER. The CDR3 is 17 residues long. V shed 0 bases, J shed 5 bases, and the junction held 10 bases outside the gene matches. Broader study findings: TCR clonotype switching after therapy occurred in about 30% of the 18 patients. Samples missed the first appearance of the clone. Every T-cell large granular lymphocyte leukemia patient had at least one immunodominant TCR beta clonotype. Persisting codominant clonotypes may have hidden a small pathogenic clone.

TCRbeta libraries averaged about 44,000 productive templates per sample. The protocol was immunoSEQ multiplex PCR, while the TCRdb copy is restricted to in-frame clones and leaves out a portion. This sample has over 10,000 clones, with over 70% found just once. The specimen was peripheral blood mononuclear cells. This chain uses TRBV4-3 with TRBJ2-7; TRBD2 matches at 10 bases. This TCR derives from a man aged 55-75 years with T-cell large granular lymphocyte leukemia. Some clones in this sample may be carry-over from other donors' samples. The CDR3 DNA follows: TGCGCCAGCAGCCAAGATAGTTCAGCGGGAGGGCCCCACGAGCAGTACTTC. Residues: CASSQDSSAGGPHEQYF.